These 8 T cell receptor beta chains were sequenced from one sample in a study of response to subunit inactivated influenza vaccine. Via MiXCR, TCRdb re-called the RT-PCR reads, giving one row per CDR3 protein. The table lists around 600,000 distinct CDR3 sequences, about 11% of them singletons. This sample was also put to use in a study of T cells expressing NK-cell markers. From that paper: Libraries used 5'RACE template switching adding universal primer site and UMIs.

Sequenced material: PBMCs from blood, taken on the day of vaccination. The receptors come from a man in his fifties who received an inactivated influenza vaccine.

Only a few counts were recorded for this clonotype. The rearrangement links TRBV15 to TRBJ1-1; unclear D gene. CDR1 LNHNV and CDR2 YYDKDF come from the germline V gene (reference sequence). The CDR3 loop spans 14 amino acids. Trimming shortened V by 0 bases and J by 0 bases, and 5 bases separated the two germline ends. The CDR3 DNA follows: TGTGCCACCAGCAGAGATCAAGTGAACACTGAAGCTTTCTTT. Translated, it gives CATSRDQVNTEAFF.

This clonotype has more than one count but fewer than ten. The chain employs TRBV7-2 and TRBJ1-6; 7 bases line up with TRBD1. The ends lost 5 bases at V and 10 bases at J; junction bases unmatched: 11. The CDR3 covers 15 residues. Germline CDR1 is SGHTA and CDR2 is FQGNSA. CDR3 in DNA: TGTGCCAGCAGCCGTGGACAGGTGATACGGTCACCCCTCCACTTT. Its translation: CASSRGQVIRSPLHF.

V usage is TRBV28 and J usage is TRBJ1-1; TRBD1 might be the D (5 bases). CDR1 MDHEN and CDR2 SYDVKM come from the germline V gene. Between the trimmed V and J ends, which lost 7 bases and 7 bases, there was a span of 16 bases. This CDR3 contains 13 residues. CDR3 bases: TGTGCCAGCACTTGGGGCGGAGGAATTGAAGCTTTCTTT. As protein: CASTWGGGIEAFF.

This clonotype was found a few times. The chain joins TRBV5-1 to TRBJ1-1, with 7 positions matching TRBD1. This CDR3 is 13 amino acids long. Trimming at V came to 4 bases and at J to 6 bases, leaving 6 bases not matched to a gene. CDR1 and CDR2 (germline): SGHRS, YFSETQ. CDR3 nucleotide sequence: TGCGCCAGCAGCGAATACAGGGGCTCTGAAGCTTTCTTT. It specifies CASSEYRGSEAFF.

This clonotype was observed a few times. The J gene is TRBJ2-1, the V gene TRBV7-9; 9 bases map to TRBD2. There are 14 residues in the CDR3. The V gene's germline CDR1 is SEHNR and CDR2 FQNEAQ (reference sequence). V was clipped by 3 bases and J by 9 bases; unmatched bases: 6. CDR3 protein: CASSLISGSGEQFF. The CDR3 DNA reads TGTGCCAGCAGCTTGATTAGCGGGAGTGGTGAGCAGTTCTTC.

This chain links TRBV29-1 with TRBJ2-7; no reliable D call. The CDR3 loop spans 12 amino acids. Germline loops: CDR1 SQVTM, CDR2 ANQGSEA. V lost 6 bases and J 4 bases, leaving 13 bases between the germline ends. The CDR3 DNA sequence: TGCAGCGTGGTATTCAACACATACGAGCAGTACTTC. Translation: CSVVFNTYEQYF.

This clonotype has just a few counts. The rearrangement uses TRBV10-2 and TRBJ1-5, with D unresolved. Germline V gene lookup returns CDR1 WSHSY and CDR2 SAAADI. The length of the CDR3 is 17 residues. The V and J ends lost 5 bases and 1 base respectively, with 18 bases between them. The CDR3 region is CASSHLDAGVSNQPQHF. In nucleotides, the CDR3 is TGCGCCAGCAGTCACTTGGACGCGGGTGTGAGCAATCAGCCCCAGCATTTT.

This clonotype was observed at least ten times. The V call is TRBV3-1, the J call TRBJ2-3; 11 bases fit TRBD2. The ends lost 1 base at V and 0 bases at J; junction bases unmatched: 3. Germline V gene sequence: CDR1 LGHDT, CDR2 YNNKEL (reference sequence). CDR3 length equals 17 residues. The CDR3 spells CASSQGRLAGSTDTQYF. CDR3 DNA sequence: TGTGCCAGCAGCCAAGGGAGACTAGCGGGGAGCACAGATACGCAGTATTTT.